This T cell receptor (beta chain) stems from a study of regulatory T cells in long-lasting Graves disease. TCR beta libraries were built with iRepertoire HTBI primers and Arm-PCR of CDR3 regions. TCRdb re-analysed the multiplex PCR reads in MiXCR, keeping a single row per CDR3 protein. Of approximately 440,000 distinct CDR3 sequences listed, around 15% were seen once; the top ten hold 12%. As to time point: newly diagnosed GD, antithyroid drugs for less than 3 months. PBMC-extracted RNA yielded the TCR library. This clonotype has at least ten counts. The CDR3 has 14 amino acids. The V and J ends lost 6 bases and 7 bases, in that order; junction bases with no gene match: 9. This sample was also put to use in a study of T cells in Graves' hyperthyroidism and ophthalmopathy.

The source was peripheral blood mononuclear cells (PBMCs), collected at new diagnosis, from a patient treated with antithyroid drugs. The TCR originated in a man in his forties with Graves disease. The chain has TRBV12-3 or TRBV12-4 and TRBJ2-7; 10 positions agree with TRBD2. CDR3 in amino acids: CASSSLAGAGEQYF. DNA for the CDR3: TGTGCCAGCAGCTCCCTAGCGGGAGCGGGAGAGCAGTACTTC.